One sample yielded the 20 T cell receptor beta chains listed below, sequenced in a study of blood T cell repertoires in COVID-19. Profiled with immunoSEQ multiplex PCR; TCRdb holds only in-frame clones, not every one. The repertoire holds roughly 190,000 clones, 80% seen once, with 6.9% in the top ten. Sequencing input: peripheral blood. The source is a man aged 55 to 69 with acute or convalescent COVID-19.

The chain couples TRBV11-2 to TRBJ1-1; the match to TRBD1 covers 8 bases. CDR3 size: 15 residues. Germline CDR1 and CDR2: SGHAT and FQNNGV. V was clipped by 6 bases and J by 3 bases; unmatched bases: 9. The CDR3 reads CASRLVRGRYTEAFF. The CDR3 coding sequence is TGTGCCAGCAGGCTCGTCAGGGGGCGATACACTGAAGCTTTCTTT.

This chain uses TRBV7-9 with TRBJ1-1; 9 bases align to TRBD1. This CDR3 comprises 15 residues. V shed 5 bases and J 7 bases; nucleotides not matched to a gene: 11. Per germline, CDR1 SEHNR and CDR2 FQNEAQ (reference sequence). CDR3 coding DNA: TGTGCCAGCAGCCAAACCGACAGGGGGTGGAGTGAAGCTTTCTTT. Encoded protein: CASSQTDRGWSEAFF.

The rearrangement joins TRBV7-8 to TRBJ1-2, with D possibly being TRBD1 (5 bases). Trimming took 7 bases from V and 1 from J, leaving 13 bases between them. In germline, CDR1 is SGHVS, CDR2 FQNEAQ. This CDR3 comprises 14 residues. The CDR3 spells CASTLTAYNYGYTF. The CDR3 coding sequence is TGTGCCAGCACCCTGACAGCCTATAACTATGGCTACACCTTC.

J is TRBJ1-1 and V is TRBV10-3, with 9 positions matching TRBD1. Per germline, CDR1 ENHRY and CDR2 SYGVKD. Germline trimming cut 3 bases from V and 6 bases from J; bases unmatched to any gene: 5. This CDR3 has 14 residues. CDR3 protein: CAISDGDRAAEAFF. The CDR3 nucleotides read TGTGCCATCAGTGATGGGGACAGGGCGGCTGAAGCTTTCTTT.

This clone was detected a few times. This CDR3 is CASSSRGTTYEQYF. CDR3 nucleotide sequence: TGTGCCAGCAGCTCTCGCGGGACCACCTACGAGCAGTACTTC. This chain links TRBV5-6 with TRBJ2-7; tentative D call: TRBD2 (6 bases). The CDR3 consists of 14 residues. With 3 bases removed from V and 2 bases from J, the gap between germline ends came to 12 bases. Germline CDR1 is SGHDT and CDR2 is YYEEEE.

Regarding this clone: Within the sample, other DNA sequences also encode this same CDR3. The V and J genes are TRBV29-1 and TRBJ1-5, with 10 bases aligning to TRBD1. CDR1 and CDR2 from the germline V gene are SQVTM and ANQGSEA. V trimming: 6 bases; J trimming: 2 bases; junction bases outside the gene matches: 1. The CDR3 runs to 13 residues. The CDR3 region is CSVGQGGNQPQHF. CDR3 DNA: TGCAGCGTCGGACAGGGGGGCAATCAGCCCCAGCATTTT.

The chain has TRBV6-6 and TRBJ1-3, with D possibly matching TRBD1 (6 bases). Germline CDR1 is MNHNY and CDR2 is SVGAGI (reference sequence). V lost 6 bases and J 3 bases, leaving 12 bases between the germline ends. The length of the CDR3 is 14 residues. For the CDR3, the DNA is TGTGCCAGCAGGGTAGCAGGGGTTGGAAACACCATATATTTT. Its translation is CASRVAGVGNTIYF.

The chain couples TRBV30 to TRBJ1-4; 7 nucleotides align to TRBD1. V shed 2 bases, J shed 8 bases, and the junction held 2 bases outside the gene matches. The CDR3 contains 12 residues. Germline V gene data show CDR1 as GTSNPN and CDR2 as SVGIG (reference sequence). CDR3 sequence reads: CAWSKTGEKLFF. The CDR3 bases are TGTGCCTGGAGTAAGACAGGGGAAAAACTGTTTTTT.

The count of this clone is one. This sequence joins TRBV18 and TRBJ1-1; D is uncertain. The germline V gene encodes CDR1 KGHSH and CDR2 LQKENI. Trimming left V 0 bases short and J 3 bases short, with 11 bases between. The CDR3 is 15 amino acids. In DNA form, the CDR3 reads TGTGCCAGCTCACCACCGAACGGTGCGGACACTGAAGCTTTCTTT. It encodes CASSPPNGADTEAFF.

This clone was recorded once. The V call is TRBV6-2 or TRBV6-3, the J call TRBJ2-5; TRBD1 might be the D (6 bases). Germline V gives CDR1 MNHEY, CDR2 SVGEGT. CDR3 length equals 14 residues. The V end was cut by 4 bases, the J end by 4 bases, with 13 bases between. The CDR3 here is CASSSLTGSETQYF. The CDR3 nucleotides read TGTGCCAGCAGTTCCCTCACAGGGTCAGAGACCCAGTACTTC.

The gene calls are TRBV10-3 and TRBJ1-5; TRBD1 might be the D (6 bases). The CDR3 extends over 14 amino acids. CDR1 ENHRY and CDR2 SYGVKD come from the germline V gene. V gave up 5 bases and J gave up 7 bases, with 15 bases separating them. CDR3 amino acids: CAISMGAGAQPQHF. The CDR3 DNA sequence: TGTGCCATCAGTATGGGGGCAGGCGCACAGCCCCAGCATTTT.

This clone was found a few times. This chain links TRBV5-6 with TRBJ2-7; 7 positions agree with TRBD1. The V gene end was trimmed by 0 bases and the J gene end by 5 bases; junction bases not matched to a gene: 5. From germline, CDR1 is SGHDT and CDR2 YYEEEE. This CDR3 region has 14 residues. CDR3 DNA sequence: TGTGCCAGCAGCTTGGGACAGGGTATGAACGAGCAGTACTTC. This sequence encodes CASSLGQGMNEQYF.

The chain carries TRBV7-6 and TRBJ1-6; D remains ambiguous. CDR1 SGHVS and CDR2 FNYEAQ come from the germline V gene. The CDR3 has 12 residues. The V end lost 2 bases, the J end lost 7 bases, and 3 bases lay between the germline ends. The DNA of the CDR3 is TGTGCCAGCAGCTTACCAAATTCACCCCTCCACTTT. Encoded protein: CASSLPNSPLHF.

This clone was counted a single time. CDR3 in amino acids: CASSFPNPRNNEQFF. CDR3 DNA: TGTGCCAGCAGCTTCCCAAATCCTAGAAACAATGAGCAGTTCTTC. The J gene is TRBJ2-1, the V gene TRBV5-6; D remains ambiguous. The germline V gene has CDR1 SGHDT and CDR2 YYEEEE. The CDR3 is made up of 15 amino acids. V shed 2 bases and J shed 5 bases, with 14 bases lying between them. Full variable domain (rest looked up from reference TRBV5-6 and TRBJ2-1): DAGVTQSPTHLIKTRGQQVTLRCSPKSGHDTVSWYQQALGQGPQFIFQYYEEEERQRGNFPDRFSGHQFPNYSSELNVNALLLGDSALYLCASSFPNPRNNEQFFGPGTRLTVL.

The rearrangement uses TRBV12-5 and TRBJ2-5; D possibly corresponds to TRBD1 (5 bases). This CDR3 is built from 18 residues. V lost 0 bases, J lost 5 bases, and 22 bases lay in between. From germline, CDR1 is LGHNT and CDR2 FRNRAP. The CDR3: CASGLVPDGVGVRETQYF. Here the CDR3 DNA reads TGTGCTAGTGGTTTGGTACCCGATGGGGTAGGGGTTCGGGAGACCCAGTACTTC.

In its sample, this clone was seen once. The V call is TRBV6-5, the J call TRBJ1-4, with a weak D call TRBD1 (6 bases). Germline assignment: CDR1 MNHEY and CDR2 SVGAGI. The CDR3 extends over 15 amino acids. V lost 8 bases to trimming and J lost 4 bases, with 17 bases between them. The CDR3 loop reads CASRRAGQINEKLFF. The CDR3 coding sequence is TGTGCCAGCCGCCGTGCCGGACAGATTAATGAAAAACTGTTTTTT.

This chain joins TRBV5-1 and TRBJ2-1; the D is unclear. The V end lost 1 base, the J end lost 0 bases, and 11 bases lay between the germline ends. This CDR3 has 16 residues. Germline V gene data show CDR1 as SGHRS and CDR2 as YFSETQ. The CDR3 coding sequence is TGCGCCAGCAGCTTGATCGGTACGAGCTCCTACAATGAGCAGTTCTTC. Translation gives CASSLIGTSSYNEQFF.

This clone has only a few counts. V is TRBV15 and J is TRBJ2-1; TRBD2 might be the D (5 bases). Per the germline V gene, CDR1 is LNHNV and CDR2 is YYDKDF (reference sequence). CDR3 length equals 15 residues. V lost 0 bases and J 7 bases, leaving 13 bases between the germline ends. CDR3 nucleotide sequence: TGTGCCACCAGCAGAGAGCCCGGAGGCGGGAATGAGCAGTTCTTC. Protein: CATSREPGGGNEQFF.

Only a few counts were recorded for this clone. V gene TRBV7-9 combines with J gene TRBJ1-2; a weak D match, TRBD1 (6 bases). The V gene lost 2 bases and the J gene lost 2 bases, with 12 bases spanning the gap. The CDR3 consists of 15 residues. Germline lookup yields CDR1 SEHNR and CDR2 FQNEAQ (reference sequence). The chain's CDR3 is CASSLNRDINYGYTF. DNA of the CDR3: TGTGCCAGCAGCTTAAACAGGGATATCAACTATGGCTACACCTTC.

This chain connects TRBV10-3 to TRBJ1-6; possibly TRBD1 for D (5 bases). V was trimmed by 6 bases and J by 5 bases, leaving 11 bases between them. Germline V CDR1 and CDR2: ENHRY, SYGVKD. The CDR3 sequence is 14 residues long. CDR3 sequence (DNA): TGTGCCATCAGCGTCACGGGGGATAATTCACCCCTCCACTTT. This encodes CAISVTGDNSPLHF.